These 23 T cell receptor beta chains share one sample of origin, sequenced in a study of blood T cell repertoires in COVID-19. TCRdb keeps only in-frame clones here, not all; method: immunoSEQ multiplex PCR. This sample has about 38,000 clones, with about 90% found just once. Sequencing was done on a sample of peripheral blood. The receptors here all came from a man in his sixties with COVID-19, enrolled during active disease.

The rearrangement uses TRBV14 and TRBJ1-6, with unresolved D. Germline CDR1 and CDR2: SGHDN and FVKESK. V shed 8 bases and J shed 8 bases, with 13 bases lying between them. The length of the CDR3 is 13 residues. This CDR3 reads CASGERRDSPLHF. Here the CDR3 DNA reads TGTGCCAGCGGCGAACGGAGGGATTCACCCCTCCACTTT.

This chain joins TRBV2 and TRBJ1-1; 7 nucleotides align to TRBD1. V was clipped by 10 bases and J by 1 base; unmatched bases: 12. The CDR3 is 15 residues long. Germline V gene sequence: CDR1 SNHLY, CDR2 FYNNEI. The CDR3 region is CATEQDTGANTEAFF. CDR3 nucleotides: TGTGCCACCGAACAAGATACAGGGGCGAACACTGAAGCTTTCTTT.

V is TRBV29-1 and J is TRBJ1-2; no clear D gene. The CDR3 is 13 amino acids. Per germline, CDR1 SQVTM and CDR2 ANQGSEA. V lost 4 bases, J lost 6 bases, and 15 bases lay in between. The DNA of the CDR3 is TGCAGCGTTGGTGTCGCGGGCGGTGATGGCTACACCTTC. Its protein product is CSVGVAGGDGYTF.

The chain couples TRBV13 to TRBJ1-1; a weak D match, TRBD1 (5 bases). Germline values: CDR1 PRHDT, CDR2 FYEKMQ (reference sequence). The length of the CDR3 is 14 residues. V shed 2 bases and J shed 4 bases, with 11 bases lying between them. The CDR3 nucleotides read TGTGCCAGCAGCTTACAGCCTAGGGGCACTGAAGCTTTCTTT. Amino acid sequence: CASSLQPRGTEAFF.

This chain links TRBV28 with TRBJ2-1, with TRBD2 matching 11 bases. V shed 6 bases, J shed 4 bases, and the junction held 8 bases outside the gene matches. Germline V gene lookup returns CDR1 MDHEN and CDR2 SYDVKM. The CDR3 is made up of 16 amino acids. The CDR3 nucleotides read TGTGCCAGCAGGTCGCCTCGGACTAGCGGGTACAATGAGCAGTTCTTC. It codes for CASRSPRTSGYNEQFF.

The chain combines TRBV30 with TRBJ2-5; 8 nucleotides agree with TRBD2. The CDR3 has 10 amino acids. The ends lost 6 bases at V and 14 bases at J; junction bases unmatched: 8. Per the germline V gene, CDR1 is GTSNPN and CDR2 is SVGIG (reference sequence). The CDR3 spells CACREGRYYF. DNA for the CDR3: TGTGCCTGCCGGGAGGGGCGCTATTACTTC.

This clone occurred a few times. The chain couples TRBV18 to TRBJ1-4; D not resolved. Trimming removed 3 bases at V and 7 bases at J, with 18 bases between. The CDR3 covers 16 residues. From germline, CDR1 is KGHSH and CDR2 LQKENI. The CDR3 loop reads CASSPPTSDRSEKLFF. CDR3 nucleotide sequence: TGTGCCAGCTCACCCCCAACATCCGACCGGAGTGAAAAACTGTTTTTT.

As DNA, the CDR3 is TGTGCCAGCCAAGGACAGGGGAGGATGCAGCCCCAGCATTTT. This gives the protein CASQGQGRMQPQHF. V usage is TRBV7-9 and J usage is TRBJ1-5; 9 bases line up with TRBD1. Germline V gene data show CDR1 as SEHNR and CDR2 as FQNEAQ (reference sequence). After removal of 8 bases from V and 7 bases from J, the junction contained 9 bases not matched to a gene. The CDR3 length is 14 residues.

The J gene is TRBJ2-5, the V gene TRBV5-5, with 7 positions matching TRBD1. Germline loops: CDR1 SGHKS, CDR2 YYEKEE (reference sequence). This CDR3 has 14 amino acids. J gave up 1 base and V 4 bases, and 4 bases lay outside the gene matches. The CDR3 loop reads CASSLGTAQETQYF. For the CDR3, the DNA is TGTGCCAGCAGCCTTGGGACAGCCCAAGAGACCCAGTACTTC.

The chain carries TRBV27 and TRBJ1-2, with D tentatively TRBD1 (6 bases). Trimming removed 3 bases at V and 4 bases at J, with 24 bases between. The CDR3 is 18 residues long. From germline, CDR1 is MNHEY and CDR2 SMNVEV (reference sequence). CDR3 DNA: TGTGCCAGCAGTTTGGAAATGACAGGCGGCGCTTCGGTCTATGGCTACACCTTC. This codes for CASSLEMTGGASVYGYTF.

The chain employs TRBV6-5 and TRBJ1-1, with TRBD1 matching 11 bases. This CDR3 contains 14 residues. Germline CDR1 reads MNHEY; CDR2 reads SVGAGI. After removal of 5 bases from V and 4 bases from J, the junction contained 3 bases not matched to a gene. The CDR3 nucleotides are TGTGCCAGCAGTCGGACAGGGGGCGGCACTGAAGCTTTCTTT. It codes for CASSRTGGGTEAFF.

The chain links TRBV5-5 to TRBJ2-7, with 10 positions matching TRBD2. With 2 bases clipped from V and 5 bases from J, the junction kept 10 bases outside the gene matches. Germline loops: CDR1 SGHKS, CDR2 YYEKEE (reference sequence). The CDR3 totals 16 residues. The CDR3 loop is CASSFLAGVSPHEQYF. For the CDR3, the DNA is TGTGCCAGCAGCTTCCTAGCGGGAGTATCACCTCACGAGCAGTACTTC.

The rearrangement uses TRBV19 and TRBJ1-1; no reliable D call. V lost 5 bases to trimming and J lost 1 base, with 11 bases between them. The CDR3 totals 14 residues. Germline V gene sequence: CDR1 LNHDA, CDR2 SQIVND (reference sequence). CDR3: CASSLATRNTEAFF. The CDR3 DNA reads TGTGCCAGTAGTCTAGCCACTCGGAACACTGAAGCTTTCTTT.

The chain links TRBV24-1 to TRBJ2-3; the match to TRBD2 covers 11 bases. Per the germline V gene, CDR1 is KGHDR and CDR2 is SFDVKD. The CDR3 length is 15 residues. V gave up 5 bases and J gave up 4 bases; unmatched junction bases: 4. The CDR3 spells CATSAAGLAADTQYF. DNA for the CDR3: TGTGCCACCAGTGCCGCGGGACTAGCGGCAGATACGCAGTATTTT.

The V gene is TRBV19, the J gene TRBJ2-3, with 8 bases that match TRBD2. This CDR3 is 16 amino acids long. The germline V gene encodes CDR1 LNHDA and CDR2 SQIVND (reference sequence). V lost 0 bases to trimming and J lost 6 bases; unmatched junction nucleotides: 8. DNA for the CDR3: TGTGCCAGTAGTATAGAAGGACTAGCTATGGCGGATACGCAGTATTTT. Its translation is CASSIEGLAMADTQYF.

This rearrangement joins TRBV7-9 to TRBJ2-3; 7 positions agree with TRBD1. Germline V gives CDR1 SEHNR, CDR2 FQNEAQ (reference sequence). V shed 1 base and J 4 bases; nucleotides not matched to a gene: 5. The length of the CDR3 is 15 residues. DNA of the CDR3: TGTGCCAGCAGCTTAGGGGACAGAGCTTCAGATACGCAGTATTTT. It translates to CASSLGDRASDTQYF.

A few counts support this clone. The V call is TRBV5-1, the J call TRBJ1-5; 10 positions agree with TRBD1. Germline CDR1 reads SGHRS; CDR2 reads YFSETQ. The CDR3 has 15 residues. V lost 1 base to trimming and J lost 7 bases; unmatched junction nucleotides: 5. The CDR3 region has the DNA TGCGCCAGCAGCTTGTCGGGACAGGGGCTCCAGCCCCAGCATTTT. This translates into CASSLSGQGLQPQHF.

This chain uses TRBV5-6 with TRBJ1-1; tentatively, D is TRBD1 (6 bases). The germline V gene encodes CDR1 SGHDT and CDR2 YYEEEE. This CDR3 spans 13 amino acids. The ends were cut back, 2 bases at V and 5 bases at J, with 10 bases in the middle. The CDR3 loop is CASSFPGETEAFF. CDR3 in DNA: TGTGCCAGCAGCTTTCCAGGGGAGACTGAAGCTTTCTTT. Full variable domain (rest looked up from reference TRBV5-6 and TRBJ1-1): DAGVTQSPTHLIKTRGQQVTLRCSPKSGHDTVSWYQQALGQGPQFIFQYYEEEERQRGNFPDRFSGHQFPNYSSELNVNALLLGDSALYLCASSFPGETEAFFGQGTRLTVV.

The V gene is TRBV9, the J gene TRBJ2-7; 13 bases map to TRBD2. The V gene end was trimmed by 3 bases and the J gene end by 5 bases; junction bases not matched to a gene: 11. This CDR3 has 17 amino acids. Germline loops: CDR1 SGDLS, CDR2 YYNGEE. The DNA for the CDR3 is TGTGCCAGCAGCGCTGGGACTAGCGGGGCCCTTGGGGACGAGCAGTACTTC. Translation gives CASSAGTSGALGDEQYF.

The chain links TRBV24-1 to TRBJ2-7; 10 bases are a match to TRBD2. V was pared by 4 bases and J by 3 bases, with 8 bases of the junction left unmatched. Germline V lookup: CDR1 KGHDR, CDR2 SFDVKD. The CDR3 has 16 amino acids. CDR3 sequence reads: CATSESVAGGSYEQYF. The CDR3 DNA sequence: TGTGCCACCAGTGAATCCGTAGCGGGGGGAAGCTACGAGCAGTACTTC.

The chain employs TRBV30 and TRBJ1-3; no clear D. Trimming left V 8 bases short and J 2 bases short, with 10 bases between. The CDR3 consists of 12 residues. CDR1 GTSNPN and CDR2 SVGIG come from the germline V gene (reference sequence). For the CDR3, the DNA is TGTGCCCACCTCGGAGCTGGAAACACCATATATTTT. Protein product: CAHLGAGNTIYF.

The rearrangement uses TRBV28 and TRBJ2-7; D ambiguous. Trimming stripped 6 bases from V and 2 bases from J, with 20 bases between. This CDR3 comprises 16 residues. CDR1 is MDHEN, CDR2 SYDVKM, per germline. CDR3 nucleotide sequence: TGTGCCAGCAGGCCGATCACCACTCCAAACGCCTACGAGCAGTACTTC. It translates to CASRPITTPNAYEQYF.

The chain couples TRBV28 to TRBJ2-7; 9 bases map to TRBD2. This CDR3 is 15 amino acids long. Germline V gene sequence: CDR1 MDHEN, CDR2 SYDVKM. V shed 6 bases and J 0 bases; nucleotides not matched to a gene: 6. The CDR3 spells CASSSSGIGSYEQYF. CDR3 bases: TGTGCCAGCAGCTCTAGCGGGATTGGCTCCTACGAGCAGTACTTC. Based on the CDR3 plus reference TRBV28 and TRBJ2-7, the full variable domain is DVKVTQSSRYLVKRTGEKVFLECVQDMDHENMFWYRQDPGLGLRLIYFSYDVKMKEKGDIPEGYSVSREKKERFSLILESASTNQTSMYLCASSSSGIGSYEQYFGPGTRLTVT.